This passage covers 8 T cell receptor beta chains from one sample sequenced in a study of cytomegalovirus exposure and HLA in healthy donors. In the PCR, 60 Vbeta and 13 Jbeta primers were used. The table came from immunoSEQ multiplex PCR; TCRdb's copy has only in-frame clones and leaves some out. The profile covers about 190,000 clones, with roughly 74% appearing a single time and 1.5% to 2% taken by the ten largest. Sequencing used PBMCs. These receptors came from a woman in her twenties or thirties in good health and CMV-seronegative.

CDR3 region: CASSSRDRWETQYF. For the CDR3, the DNA is TGTGCCAGCAGCTCCCGGGACAGATGGGAGACCCAGTACTTC. The rearrangement links TRBV4-2 to TRBJ2-5, with 7 bases that match TRBD1. V shed 5 bases, J shed 5 bases, and the junction held 8 bases outside the gene matches. The CDR3 contains 14 residues. Germline CDR1 is LGHNA and CDR2 is YNFKEQ.

This chain joins TRBV7-9 and TRBJ1-2; 9 nucleotides align to TRBD1. The CDR3 runs 17 residues. J gave up 0 bases and V 1 base, and 6 bases lay outside the gene matches. Germline loops: CDR1 SEHNR, CDR2 FQNEAQ (reference sequence). CDR3 nucleotides: TGTGCCAGCAGCTTAGGGAAACAGGGGGCTACTAACTATGGCTACACCTTC. It is translated as CASSLGKQGATNYGYTF. Filled out from reference TRBV7-9 and TRBJ1-2, the complete variable domain reads DTGVSQNPRHKITKRGQNVTFRCDPISEHNRLYWYRQTLGQGPEFLTYFQNEAQLEKSRLLSDRFSAERPKGSFSTLEIQRTEQGDSAMYLCASSLGKQGATNYGYTFGSGTRLTVV.

V is TRBV5-6 and J is TRBJ2-7, with D hard to call. The germline V and J ends were trimmed by 0 bases and 2 bases, with 12 bases remaining between them. Per germline, CDR1 SGHDT and CDR2 YYEEEE. The CDR3 consists of 15 residues. CDR3 sequence (DNA): TGTGCCAGCAGCTTGGTGGCAGGCAAACCCTACGAGCAGTACTTC. Encoded protein: CASSLVAGKPYEQYF.

The chain joins TRBV29-1 to TRBJ2-3; TRBD2 agrees at 13 bases. This CDR3 is built from 15 residues. V lost 1 base and J lost 4; bases outside the gene matches: 2. Germline V gene sequence: CDR1 SQVTM, CDR2 ANQGSEA. The DNA for the CDR3 is TGCAGCGTTGAAGGGGGACTAGCGGGATCAGATACGCAGTATTTT. It yields the protein CSVEGGLAGSDTQYF.

The genes are TRBV7-2 and TRBJ2-7, with 16 bases that match TRBD2. Germline loops: CDR1 SGHTA, CDR2 FQGNSA. J gave up 4 bases and V 5 bases, and 8 bases lay outside the gene matches. CDR3 length equals 17 residues. CDR3 sequence reads: CASSQPGLAGGPYEQYF. CDR3 bases: TGTGCCAGCAGCCAGCCGGGACTAGCGGGAGGGCCTTACGAGCAGTACTTC.

This sequence joins TRBV9 and TRBJ2-2, with D unclear. Germline CDR1 SGDLS, CDR2 YYNGEE. The CDR3 is made up of 14 amino acids. Deletions cut 0 bases from V and 4 bases from J, with 7 bases between. CDR3 coding DNA: TGTGCCAGCAGCGTAGAACTAATCACCGGGGAGCTGTTTTTT. Its protein product is CASSVELITGELFF.

V and J are TRBV6-5 and TRBJ1-4; tentatively, D is TRBD1 (5 bases). The CDR3 spans 15 residues. Germline V gene lookup returns CDR1 MNHEY and CDR2 SVGAGI. V was trimmed by 8 bases and J by 1 base, leaving 14 bases between them. DNA for the CDR3: TGTGCCAGCTCCTCCGCGGGGGGAACTAATGAAAAACTGTTTTTT. This sequence encodes CASSSAGGTNEKLFF.

The gene calls are TRBV4-1 and TRBJ1-4; D is ambiguous. Germline values: CDR1 MGHRA, CDR2 YSYEKL. The CDR3 runs 11 residues. Trimming cost V 1 base and J 10 bases, with 4 bases left between them. Written as DNA, the CDR3 is TGCGCCAGCAGCCAAGTGAGAAAACTGTTTTTT. The encoded protein is CASSQVRKLFF.